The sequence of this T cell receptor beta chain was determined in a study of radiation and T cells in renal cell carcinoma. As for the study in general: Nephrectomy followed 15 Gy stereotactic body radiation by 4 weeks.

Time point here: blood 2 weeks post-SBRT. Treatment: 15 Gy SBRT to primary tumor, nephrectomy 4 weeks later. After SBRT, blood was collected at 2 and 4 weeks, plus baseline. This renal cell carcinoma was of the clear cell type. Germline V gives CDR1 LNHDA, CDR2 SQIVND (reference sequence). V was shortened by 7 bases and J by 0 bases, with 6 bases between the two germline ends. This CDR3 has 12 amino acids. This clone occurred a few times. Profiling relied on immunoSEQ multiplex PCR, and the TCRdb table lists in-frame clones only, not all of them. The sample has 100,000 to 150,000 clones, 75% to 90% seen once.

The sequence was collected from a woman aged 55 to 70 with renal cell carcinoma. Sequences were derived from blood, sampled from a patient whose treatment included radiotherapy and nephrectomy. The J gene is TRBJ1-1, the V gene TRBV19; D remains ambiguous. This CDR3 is CASTRMNTEAFF. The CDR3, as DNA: TGTGCCAGTACTAGGATGAACACTGAAGCTTTCTTT.